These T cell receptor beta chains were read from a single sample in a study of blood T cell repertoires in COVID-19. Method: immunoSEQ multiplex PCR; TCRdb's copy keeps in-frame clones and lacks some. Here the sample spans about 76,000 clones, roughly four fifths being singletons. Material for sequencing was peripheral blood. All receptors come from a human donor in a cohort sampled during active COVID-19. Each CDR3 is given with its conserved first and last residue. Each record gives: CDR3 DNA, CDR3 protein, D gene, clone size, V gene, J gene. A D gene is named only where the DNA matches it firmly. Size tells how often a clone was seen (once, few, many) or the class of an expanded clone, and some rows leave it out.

CDR3nt: TGCGCCAGCAGCTCCCTGACAGGGGGCATGGTCGGGTCCTCTGGAAACACCATATATTTT
CDR3aa: CASSSLTGGMVGSSGNTIYF
d_gene: TRBD1
abundance: NA
v_gene: TRBV5-1
j_gene: TRBJ1-3

CDR3nt: TGTGCCAGTAGTATAAACGGGTACTCCTACGAGCAGTACTTC
CDR3aa: CASSINGYSYEQYF
d_gene: NA
abundance: NA
v_gene: TRBV19
j_gene: TRBJ2-7

CDR3nt: TGTGCCAGCAGCCGGGACACCCAAGAGACCCAGTACTTC
CDR3aa: CASSRDTQETQYF
d_gene: NA
abundance: NA
v_gene: TRBV2
j_gene: TRBJ2-5

CDR3nt: TGTGCCAGCAGCCTGGGGGGAAACTTAGATACGCAGTATTTT
CDR3aa: CASSLGGNLDTQYF
d_gene: NA
abundance: NA
v_gene: TRBV19
j_gene: TRBJ2-3

CDR3nt: TGTGCCAGCAGCCGCGACAGGGGTTCCTACGAGCAGTACTTC
CDR3aa: CASSRDRGSYEQYF
d_gene: TRBD1
abundance: NA
v_gene: TRBV7-7
j_gene: TRBJ2-7

CDR3nt: TGTGCCAGTAGTATAGACGGGACAGAAGCCCCGAAGTACTTC
CDR3aa: CASSIDGTEAPKYF
d_gene: TRBD1
abundance: once
v_gene: TRBV19
j_gene: TRBJ2-7

CDR3nt: TGTGCCAGCAGTTTAGCGGGACAGGGGATTTTTGCCGGGGAGCTGTTTTTT
CDR3aa: CASSLAGQGIFAGELFF
d_gene: TRBD1
abundance: NA
v_gene: TRBV27
j_gene: TRBJ2-2

CDR3nt: TGTGCCAGTAGTAAGGGTTTAAGGACAGTGTACAATGAGCAGTTCTTC
CDR3aa: CASSKGLRTVYNEQFF
d_gene: NA
abundance: NA
v_gene: TRBV19
j_gene: TRBJ2-1

CDR3nt: TGTGCCAGCAGAGGAGGGCCGGAGCAGTACTTC
CDR3aa: CASRGGPEQYF
d_gene: NA
abundance: NA
v_gene: TRBV25-1
j_gene: TRBJ2-7

CDR3nt: TGCGCCAGCAGTTCGACAGGGGGTAGGTCCTACAATGAGCAGTTCTTC
CDR3aa: CASSSTGGRSYNEQFF
d_gene: TRBD1
abundance: once
v_gene: TRBV5-1
j_gene: TRBJ2-1

CDR3nt: TGTGCCAGCAGCCAAGATTTTGTTCGGGACAGTAACTACGAGCAGTACTTC
CDR3aa: CASSQDFVRDSNYEQYF
d_gene: TRBD1
abundance: NA
v_gene: TRBV4-2
j_gene: TRBJ2-7

CDR3nt: TGTGCCAGCAGCCAAGGGGAGATGCCTAATGAGCAGTTCTTC
CDR3aa: CASSQGEMPNEQFF
d_gene: NA
abundance: NA
v_gene: TRBV14
j_gene: TRBJ2-1

CDR3nt: TGTGCCAGCAGCCAAGGAGGGGGCGGCGAGCAGTACTTC
CDR3aa: CASSQGGGGEQYF
d_gene: TRBD1
abundance: NA
v_gene: TRBV3-1/TRBV3-2
j_gene: TRBJ2-7

CDR3nt: TGTGCCAGCTCCTTTGCGGCGGGGTACGAGCAGTACTTC
CDR3aa: CASSFAAGYEQYF
d_gene: NA
abundance: few
v_gene: TRBV7-3
j_gene: TRBJ2-7

CDR3nt: TGTGCCTGGAGGACAGGGGGCTCGGCTGGCTACACCTTC
CDR3aa: CAWRTGGSAGYTF
d_gene: TRBD1
abundance: NA
v_gene: TRBV30
j_gene: TRBJ1-2

CDR3nt: TGTGCCAGCTCACCTTTGCCAGGACGTCAGGGCTATGGCTACACCTTC
CDR3aa: CASSPLPGRQGYGYTF
d_gene: NA
abundance: NA
v_gene: TRBV18
j_gene: TRBJ1-2

CDR3nt: TGTGCCAGCAGCCCGTATAGCTCTGGAAACACCATATATTTT
CDR3aa: CASSPYSSGNTIYF
d_gene: NA
abundance: once
v_gene: TRBV3-1/TRBV3-2
j_gene: TRBJ1-3

CDR3nt: TGTGCCAGCAGCCAAGACAGAAACTATGGCTACACCTTC
CDR3aa: CASSQDRNYGYTF
d_gene: NA
abundance: many
v_gene: TRBV14
j_gene: TRBJ1-2

CDR3nt: TGTGCCAGCAGCCAAGATCAGACAGGGGTCTGGGGCTATGGCTACACCTTC
CDR3aa: CASSQDQTGVWGYGYTF
d_gene: TRBD1
abundance: NA
v_gene: TRBV3-1/TRBV3-2
j_gene: TRBJ1-2

CDR3nt: TGTGCCAGCAGCTCTCCGGGAGCTGGGGCCAACGTCCTGACTTTC
CDR3aa: CASSSPGAGANVLTF
d_gene: NA
abundance: NA
v_gene: TRBV5-4
j_gene: TRBJ2-6

CDR3nt: TGTGCCAGCAGCTTTCCCGCCTACGAGCAGTACTTC
CDR3aa: CASSFPAYEQYF
d_gene: NA
abundance: NA
v_gene: TRBV7-9
j_gene: TRBJ2-7

CDR3nt: TGTGCCAGCAGTGATCGACAGGGGGCCCAAGAGACCCAGTACTTC
CDR3aa: CASSDRQGAQETQYF
d_gene: TRBD1
abundance: NA
v_gene: TRBV25-1
j_gene: TRBJ2-5

CDR3nt: TGTGCCAGCAGCCAAACTAGCGGGTCCTATTTGGGGGACTTC
CDR3aa: CASSQTSGSYLGDF
d_gene: TRBD2
abundance: NA
v_gene: TRBV11-2
j_gene: TRBJ2-4

CDR3nt: TGCGCCAGCAGCTTTCGAGGGACCTATAATTCACCCCTCCACTTT
CDR3aa: CASSFRGTYNSPLHF
d_gene: NA
abundance: NA
v_gene: TRBV5-1
j_gene: TRBJ1-6

CDR3nt: TGTGCCAGCAGCTCAGACAGTACGGGGGAGCTGTTTTTT
CDR3aa: CASSSDSTGELFF
d_gene: NA
abundance: NA
v_gene: TRBV5-4
j_gene: TRBJ2-2

CDR3nt: TGCGCCAGCAGCGTCGGACAGGCTAGCTCCTACGAGCAGTACTTC
CDR3aa: CASSVGQASSYEQYF
d_gene: TRBD1
abundance: NA
v_gene: TRBV5-1
j_gene: TRBJ2-7

CDR3nt: TGTGCCAGCAGCTTCCGAGCAACTAATGAAAAACTGTTTTTT
CDR3aa: CASSFRATNEKLFF
d_gene: NA
abundance: few
v_gene: TRBV7-2
j_gene: TRBJ1-4

CDR3nt: TGTGCCAGCACCGGGGACAGGGGATTTCCCTACGAGCAGTACTTC
CDR3aa: CASTGDRGFPYEQYF
d_gene: TRBD1
abundance: NA
v_gene: TRBV6-5
j_gene: TRBJ2-7

CDR3nt: TGTGCCAGCACCCATGCAGACAGGGGGCGTAAGCAGTACTTC
CDR3aa: CASTHADRGRKQYF
d_gene: TRBD1
abundance: NA
v_gene: TRBV7-9
j_gene: TRBJ2-7

CDR3nt: TGTGCCAGCAGCTCACCGGGACAGGGGGCCACTGAAGCTTTCTTT
CDR3aa: CASSSPGQGATEAFF
d_gene: TRBD1
abundance: few
v_gene: TRBV7-9
j_gene: TRBJ1-1

CDR3nt: TGCGCCAGCAGCTCAAGTCAGGGGTTATACGAAAAACTGTTTTTT
CDR3aa: CASSSSQGLYEKLFF
d_gene: NA
abundance: few
v_gene: TRBV5-1
j_gene: TRBJ1-4

CDR3nt: TGTGCCAGCAGCCCCCTAGTTAGGGATACGCAGTATTTT
CDR3aa: CASSPLVRDTQYF
d_gene: NA
abundance: few
v_gene: TRBV21-1
j_gene: TRBJ2-3

CDR3nt: TGTGCCATCTGGACAGGAAATGGCTACACCTTC
CDR3aa: CAIWTGNGYTF
d_gene: TRBD1
abundance: NA
v_gene: TRBV10-3
j_gene: TRBJ1-2

CDR3nt: TGTGCCAGCAGTTACAGGCAGGGGAGGGAGTATGGCTACACCTTC
CDR3aa: CASSYRQGREYGYTF
d_gene: NA
abundance: NA
v_gene: TRBV6-5
j_gene: TRBJ1-2

CDR3nt: TGCGCCAGCACGACCAGCGGGGGGGCTGGAGATACGCAGTATTTT
CDR3aa: CASTTSGGAGDTQYF
d_gene: TRBD2
abundance: NA
v_gene: TRBV10-2
j_gene: TRBJ2-3

CDR3nt: TGTGCCACCAGTGACGGACTAGCGGGGGGCGGGGACACCGGGGAGCTGTTTTTT
CDR3aa: CATSDGLAGGGDTGELFF
d_gene: TRBD2
abundance: NA
v_gene: TRBV24-1
j_gene: TRBJ2-2

CDR3nt: TGTGCCAGTAACACAGGGTTCGGCGAGCAGTACTTC
CDR3aa: CASNTGFGEQYF
d_gene: NA
abundance: NA
v_gene: TRBV19
j_gene: TRBJ2-7

CDR3nt: TGTGCCACCAGTGAGCCCCCGGGGGGCCTGGAAGCGCTCTATAATTCACCCCTCCACTTT
CDR3aa: CATSEPPGGLEALYNSPLHF
d_gene: NA
abundance: NA
v_gene: TRBV24-1
j_gene: TRBJ1-6

CDR3nt: TGTGCCAGCAGCCTGAGGACAGGGGGGACCGGGGAGCTGTTTTTT
CDR3aa: CASSLRTGGTGELFF
d_gene: TRBD1
abundance: NA
v_gene: TRBV5-4
j_gene: TRBJ2-2

CDR3nt: TGTGCCAGCAGCTTCTGGCGGGGGGGCTCCTACGAGCAGTACTTC
CDR3aa: CASSFWRGGSYEQYF
d_gene: TRBD2
abundance: NA
v_gene: TRBV5-5
j_gene: TRBJ2-7

CDR3nt: TGTGCCAGCAGTATGGACAGGGGGCGCGGGAACACTGAAGCTTTCTTT
CDR3aa: CASSMDRGRGNTEAFF
d_gene: TRBD1
abundance: once
v_gene: TRBV27
j_gene: TRBJ1-1

CDR3nt: TGTGCCAGCAGCTTAGAGGCTGGGCGCCCACCGTTCTTC
CDR3aa: CASSLEAGRPPFF
d_gene: NA
abundance: once
v_gene: TRBV7-2
j_gene: TRBJ2-1

CDR3nt: TGTGCCAGCAGTGCTCCCTACAGGGTAACCTACGAGCAGTACTTC
CDR3aa: CASSAPYRVTYEQYF
d_gene: NA
abundance: few
v_gene: TRBV6-7
j_gene: TRBJ2-7

CDR3nt: TGTGCCAGCAGGCCGGACAGGGATGTTAATTCACCCCTCCACTTT
CDR3aa: CASRPDRDVNSPLHF
d_gene: TRBD1
abundance: few
v_gene: TRBV6-5
j_gene: TRBJ1-6

CDR3nt: TGCGCCAGCAGCTTGGGTTCAGAAGTAAACACCATATATTTT
CDR3aa: CASSLGSEVNTIYF
d_gene: NA
abundance: few
v_gene: TRBV5-1
j_gene: TRBJ1-3

CDR3nt: TGTGCCAGCAGCTTAAGGCGGAATAGCAATCAGCCCCAGCATTTT
CDR3aa: CASSLRRNSNQPQHF
d_gene: NA
abundance: NA
v_gene: TRBV11-3
j_gene: TRBJ1-5

CDR3nt: TGTGCCAGTAGTATGGCAAGGAGGGATGAAAAACTGTTTTTT
CDR3aa: CASSMARRDEKLFF
d_gene: NA
abundance: once
v_gene: TRBV19
j_gene: TRBJ1-4

CDR3nt: TGTGCCAGTAGTACCCCGGACAGGGGGAGCACAGATACGCAGTATTTT
CDR3aa: CASSTPDRGSTDTQYF
d_gene: TRBD1
abundance: once
v_gene: TRBV19
j_gene: TRBJ2-3

CDR3nt: TGTGCCAGCAGCGTCAGGGGGCTTACGGGAAACACCATATATTTT
CDR3aa: CASSVRGLTGNTIYF
d_gene: TRBD1
abundance: NA
v_gene: TRBV7-2
j_gene: TRBJ1-3

CDR3nt: TGCGCCAGCAGCCCGGGGGGCACAGATACGCAGTATTTT
CDR3aa: CASSPGGTDTQYF
d_gene: NA
abundance: NA
v_gene: TRBV5-1
j_gene: TRBJ2-3

CDR3nt: TGTGCCAGCGGATCTTCAGCGGGGGAAGAGACCCAGTACTTC
CDR3aa: CASGSSAGEETQYF
d_gene: TRBD2
abundance: once
v_gene: TRBV2
j_gene: TRBJ2-5

CDR3nt: TGTGCCAGCAGCTCTAGCTTCCCCCAGTACTTC
CDR3aa: CASSSSFPQYF
d_gene: NA
abundance: once
v_gene: TRBV7-2
j_gene: TRBJ2-5